One sample yielded the 20 T cell receptor beta chains listed below, sequenced in a study of high-grade serous ovarian cancer treatment subgroups. The data were produced by immunoSEQ multiplex PCR, yet TCRdb's version contains in-frame clones alone and is incomplete. The data show some 20,000 clones, with roughly 75% seen just once and 5% to 7% held by the top ten. Tumor tissue was taken before any definitive surgery or chemotherapy was given. The sequencing input was tumor tissue. These receptor sequences come from a human donor with high-grade serous ovarian cancer.

CDR3 bases: TGTGCCAGCAGCTTACGGGCTAGCGGTTCCTACAATGAGCAGTTCTTC. This encodes CASSLRASGSYNEQFF. The chain joins TRBV7-2 to TRBJ2-1; 7 bases agree with TRBD2. This CDR3 is 16 amino acids long. Germline V gene data show CDR1 as SGHTA and CDR2 as FQGNSA. J gave up 1 base and V 2 bases, and 5 bases lay outside the gene matches. The full variable domain, in which reference TRBV7-2 and TRBJ2-1 provide the parts outside the CDR3, is GAGVSQSPSNKVTEKGKDVELRCDPISGHTALYWYRQSLGQGLEFLIYFQGNSAPDKSGLPSDRFSAERTGGSVSTLTIQRTQQEDSAVYLCASSLRASGSYNEQFFGPGTRLTVL.

The V and J genes are TRBV4-1 and TRBJ1-4; tentatively, D is TRBD1 (5 bases). The CDR3 has 17 amino acids. Germline CDR1 and CDR2: MGHRA and YSYEKL. V lost 1 base to trimming and J lost 3 bases, with 15 bases between them. This CDR3 is CASSQGQGGVANEKLFF. CDR3 bases: TGCGCCAGCAGCCAAGGGCAGGGAGGGGTAGCTAATGAAAAACTGTTTTTT.

The V and J genes are TRBV6-5 and TRBJ1-6; D might be TRBD1 (5 bases). CDR3 length: 15 residues. V gave up 2 bases and J gave up 9 bases, with 14 bases separating them. Germline V lookup: CDR1 MNHEY, CDR2 SVGAGI. The CDR3 DNA sequence: TGTGCCAGCAGTTACGAGGGAAGGGGAAGTTCACCCCTCCACTTT. Encoded protein: CASSYEGRGSSPLHF.

The chain employs TRBV4-3 and TRBJ2-5, with 7 bases lining up with TRBD1. Near its end, the DNA agrees better with TRBJ2-7, so the J call may be wrong. The CDR3 runs 15 residues. Germline CDR1 LGHNA, CDR2 YSLEER. In DNA form, the CDR3 reads TGCGCCAGCAGCCAAGTCCAGGGGGAATTCTACGAGCAGTACTTC. Its translation: CASSQVQGEFYEQYF.

The V gene is TRBV15, the J gene TRBJ1-5; no definite D call. From germline, CDR1 is LNHNV and CDR2 YYDKDF (reference sequence). The ends were cut back, 5 bases at V and 6 bases at J, with 8 bases in the middle. The CDR3 covers 12 residues. The CDR3 loop reads CATSGYGQPQHF. The CDR3 bases are TGTGCCACCAGCGGCTATGGTCAGCCCCAGCATTTT. Complete variable domain (other parts from reference TRBV15 and TRBJ1-5): DAMVIQNPRYQVTQFGKPVTLSCSQTLNHNVMYWYQQKSSQAPKLLFHYYDKDFNNEADTPDNFQSRRPNTSFCFLDIRSPGLGDTAMYLCATSGYGQPQHFGDGTRLSIL.

This rearrangement joins TRBV27 to TRBJ1-2, with a possible D match to TRBD1 (5 bases). V lost 5 bases and J 6 bases, leaving 13 bases between the germline ends. This CDR3 has 13 amino acids. Germline lookup yields CDR1 MNHEY and CDR2 SMNVEV (reference sequence). CDR3 amino acids: CASSLGGSDGYTF. The DNA for the CDR3 is TGTGCCAGCAGTCTTGGGGGATCCGATGGCTACACCTTC.

This clone was observed a single time. The V and J genes are TRBV30 and TRBJ2-7; TRBD2 aligns across 7 bases. After removal of 0 bases from V and 2 bases from J, the junction contained 13 bases not matched to a gene. Germline V gives CDR1 GTSNPN, CDR2 SVGIG (reference sequence). The CDR3 is made up of 17 amino acids. The CDR3 DNA follows: TGTGCCTGGAGTGTTGGGGACTATCAGATCCTAACCTACGAGCAGTACTTC. Its translation is CAWSVGDYQILTYEQYF.

The chain joins TRBV28 to TRBJ1-1; D ambiguous. The germline gives CDR1 MDHEN, CDR2 SYDVKM. The CDR3 spans 14 residues. V was trimmed by 2 bases and J by 3 bases, leaving 10 bases between them. The CDR3, as DNA: TGTGCCAGCAGTTTAGGGAAAGTTTACACTGAAGCTTTCTTT. Translating gives CASSLGKVYTEAFF.

The chain is built from TRBV29-1 and TRBJ1-2; weak D call: TRBD1 (6 bases). The CDR3 runs 13 residues. V dropped 3 bases and J dropped 1 base, with 9 bases sitting between them. Germline V gene sequence: CDR1 SQVTM, CDR2 ANQGSEA. CDR3 region: CSVDRDINYGYTF. The CDR3 coding sequence is TGCAGCGTTGATAGGGACATTAACTATGGCTACACCTTC.

This chain joins TRBV11-3 and TRBJ2-1; TRBD1 aligns across 11 bases. The CDR3 covers 14 residues. Germline CDR1 SGHNT, CDR2 YENEEA. V dropped 2 bases and J dropped 8; count of bases not matched to a gene: 2. CDR3 bases: TGTGCCAGCAGCTTACTGGGACAGGGGGATGAGCAGTTCTTC. Translated: CASSLLGQGDEQFF.

This clone was seen more than once but under ten times. V gene TRBV5-1 combines with J gene TRBJ2-5, with 7 bases lining up with TRBD1. The trim removed 0 bases at V and 2 bases at J, leaving 7 bases unmatched. The germline V gene has CDR1 SGHRS and CDR2 YFSETQ. CDR3 length equals 16 residues. Here the CDR3 reads CASSLASGQRQETQYF. The CDR3, as DNA: TGCGCCAGCAGCTTGGCGTCGGGACAGAGACAAGAGACCCAGTACTTC.

V and J are TRBV7-9 and TRBJ2-2; D perhaps matches TRBD1 (6 bases). The CDR3 consists of 15 residues. The germline V and J ends were trimmed by 1 base and 4 bases, with 10 bases remaining between them. Germline CDR1 reads SEHNR; CDR2 reads FQNEAQ (reference sequence). The CDR3 DNA reads TGTGCCAGCAGCTTAGTGGCAGGGGTCACCGGGGAGCTGTTTTTT. This gives the protein CASSLVAGVTGELFF.

This rearrangement joins TRBV18 to TRBJ2-7; D is possibly TRBD1 (6 bases). Per the germline V gene, CDR1 is KGHSH and CDR2 is LQKENI. The CDR3 is 13 amino acids. V was trimmed by 1 base and J by 5 bases, leaving 9 bases between them. CDR3 in amino acids: CASSPLHRDEQYF. CDR3 DNA sequence: TGTGCCAGCTCACCACTTCACAGGGACGAGCAGTACTTC.

The rearrangement joins TRBV7-2 to TRBJ2-5; 7 bases fit TRBD1. The V gene's germline CDR1 is SGHTA and CDR2 FQGNSA. CDR3 length: 15 amino acids. With 4 bases clipped from V and 0 bases from J, the junction kept 5 bases outside the gene matches. The CDR3 sequence: CASSSLTGYQETQYF. The CDR3 DNA follows: TGTGCCAGCAGCTCCCTGACAGGGTACCAAGAGACCCAGTACTTC.

The rearrangement uses TRBV6-1 and TRBJ2-5, with 8 nucleotides matching TRBD2. There are 15 residues in the CDR3. The V and J ends lost 2 bases and 5 bases, in that order; junction bases with no gene match: 7. The germline V gene encodes CDR1 MNHNS and CDR2 SASEGT. The CDR3, as DNA: TGTGCCAGCAGTGAACGGGCGGGAGGCGGGGAGACCCAGTACTTC. This codes for CASSERAGGGETQYF.

This chain links TRBV29-1 with TRBJ2-2, with 9 bases aligning to TRBD1. The V gene's germline CDR1 is SQVTM and CDR2 ANQGSEA. The CDR3 contains 14 residues. J lost 3 bases, V lost 6 bases, and 5 bases had no gene match. CDR3 sequence (DNA): TGCAGCGTACGGAGGGACAGGGACACCGGGGAGCTGTTTTTT. This encodes CSVRRDRDTGELFF.

The gene calls are TRBV2 and TRBJ2-3, with a possible D match to TRBD1 (5 bases). The CDR3 is 14 amino acids. The germline gives CDR1 SNHLY, CDR2 FYNNEI. Trimming pared 2 bases from V and 2 bases from J, leaving 8 bases between. The CDR3 DNA reads TGTGCCAGCAGTGAAAACAGGATCACAGATACGCAGTATTTT. Translation gives CASSENRITDTQYF.

The chain joins TRBV11-3 to TRBJ2-1; weak D call: TRBD2 (6 bases). Between the trimmed V and J ends, which lost 5 bases and 7 bases, there was a span of 24 bases. The CDR3 loop spans 17 amino acids. Per germline, CDR1 SGHNT and CDR2 YENEEA. CDR3 region: CASSPLFVRELGNEQFF. CDR3 nucleotide sequence: TGTGCCAGCAGCCCCCTCTTTGTACGGGAGCTAGGGAATGAGCAGTTCTTC.

The chain has TRBV6-6 and TRBJ2-4; 8 bases agree with TRBD1. CDR1 and CDR2 (germline): MNHNY, SVGAGI (reference sequence). The CDR3 is 12 amino acids. The V and J ends lost 10 bases and 8 bases, in that order; junction bases with no gene match: 7. The CDR3 DNA sequence: TGTGCCACCGGGACAGGAGGGGACATTCAGTACTTC. Protein sequence: CATGTGGDIQYF.

The chain combines TRBV6-1 with TRBJ2-3; 15 bases agree with TRBD2. Trimming cost V 4 bases and J 5 bases; bases outside gene matches: 4. The germline CDR1 and CDR2 sequences are MNHNS and SASEGT. The CDR3 totals 16 residues. The CDR3 spells CASSVTGLAGGDTQYF. CDR3 nucleotide sequence: TGTGCCAGCAGTGTAACGGGACTAGCGGGAGGAGATACGCAGTATTTT.